This T cell receptor beta chain comes out of a study of cytotoxic CD8 clonotypes in ibrutinib-treated CLL. Study in general: The patient breakdown showed more than 9 relapsed/refractory and around 16 treatment-naive cases, with under 18 IGHV unmutated.

The data were produced by immunoSEQ multiplex PCR, yet TCRdb's version contains in-frame clones alone and is incomplete. The data contain some 150,000 clones, 60% to 85% of them singletons. The germline V gene has CDR1 KGHSH and CDR2 LQKENI. V was shortened by 3 bases and J by 4 bases, with 12 bases between the two germline ends. The CDR3 sequence is 14 residues long. J is TRBJ1-2 and V is TRBV18; a weak D match, TRBD1 (6 bases). The sample in question was PBMCs, obtained after 12 months of ibrutinib treatment. The clonotype comes from a human donor with chronic lymphocytic leukemia. This chain's CDR3 is CASSPTDSLYGYTF. CDR3 DNA sequence: TGTGCCAGCTCACCCACGGACAGCCTCTATGGCTACACCTTC.